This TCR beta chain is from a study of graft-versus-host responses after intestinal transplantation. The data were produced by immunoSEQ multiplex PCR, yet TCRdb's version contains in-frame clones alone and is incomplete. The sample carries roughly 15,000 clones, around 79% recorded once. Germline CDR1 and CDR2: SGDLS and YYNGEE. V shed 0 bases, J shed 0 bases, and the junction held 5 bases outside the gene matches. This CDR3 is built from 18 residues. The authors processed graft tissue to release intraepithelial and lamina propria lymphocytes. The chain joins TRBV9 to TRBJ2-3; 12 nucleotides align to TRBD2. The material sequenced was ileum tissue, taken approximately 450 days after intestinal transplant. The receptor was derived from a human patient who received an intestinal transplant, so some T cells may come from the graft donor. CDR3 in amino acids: CASSVGLAGGTSTDTQYF. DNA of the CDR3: TGTGCCAGCAGCGTAGGGCTAGCGGGGGGGACTAGCACAGATACGCAGTATTTT.